One sample yielded the 9 T cell receptor beta chains listed below, sequenced in a study of CD8 T cells in Susac syndrome. RNA in amounts of roughly 0.5 to 1 ug was reverse transcribed with random hexamers. TCRdb reprocessed the immunoSEQ multiplex PCR reads with MiXCR, giving one entry per CDR3 protein. This sample has approximately 150,000 distinct CDR3 sequences, with approximately 95% found just once. The sequenced sample was CD4+ T cells from PBMCs. The receptors stem from a human donor with multiple sclerosis.

The chain is built from TRBV24-1 and TRBJ2-2; D remains unclear. This CDR3 is built from 12 residues. V lost 4 bases and J 3 bases, leaving 2 bases between the germline ends. CDR1 and CDR2 (germline): KGHDR, SFDVKD. The CDR3 loop reads CATSEDTGELFF. CDR3 sequence (DNA): TGTGCCACCAGTGAAGACACCGGGGAGCTGTTTTTT.

The chain employs TRBV30 and TRBJ2-7; the match to TRBD1 covers 8 bases. From germline, CDR1 is GTSNPN and CDR2 SVGIG (reference sequence). V dropped 3 bases and J dropped 10; count of bases not matched to a gene: 8. This CDR3 comprises 12 residues. The CDR3 DNA follows: TGTGCCTGGAGCCCAGGGGGCCGACCTCAGTACTTC. Its protein product is CAWSPGGRPQYF. Together with reference TRBV30 and TRBJ2-7, the CDR3 gives the full variable domain: SQTIHQWPATLVQPVGSPLSLECTVEGTSNPNLYWYRQAAGRGLQLLFYSVGIGQISSEVPQNLSASRPQDRQFILSSKKLLLSDSGFYLCAWSPGGRPQYFGPGTRLTVT.

The V gene is TRBV2, the J gene TRBJ1-6; D unclear. V shed 3 bases and J shed 12 bases, with 6 bases lying between them. The germline V gene encodes CDR1 SNHLY and CDR2 FYNNEI. This CDR3 comprises 11 residues. The CDR3 DNA is TGTGCCAGCAGTGAGGACGAACCCCTCCACTTT. Protein sequence: CASSEDEPLHF.

The chain couples TRBV5-6 to TRBJ2-7; 9 bases line up with TRBD1. With 4 bases clipped from V and 9 bases from J, the junction kept 8 bases outside the gene matches. CDR1 is SGHDT and CDR2 is YYEEEE in the germline V gene. The CDR3 runs 13 residues. The CDR3 is CASSRTGAVTQYF. The CDR3 bases are TGTGCCAGCAGCAGGACAGGGGCGGTCACGCAGTACTTC.

A few counts support this clonotype. This rearrangement joins TRBV9 to TRBJ2-3; tentatively, D is TRBD2 (5 bases). Per germline, CDR1 SGDLS and CDR2 YYNGEE. V lost 4 bases and J lost 3, with 18 bases in between. CDR3 length equals 16 residues. CDR3 region: CASSPFSGRGTDTQYF. The DNA for the CDR3 is TGTGCCAGCAGCCCATTTTCGGGGAGAGGAACAGATACGCAGTATTTT.

CDR3 nucleotide sequence: TGTGCCAGCAGCGATCGACAGGGGGCAGGTGGCTACACCTTC. This gives the protein CASSDRQGAGGYTF. This chain joins TRBV12-3 or TRBV12-4 and TRBJ1-2; 10 nucleotides match TRBD1. This CDR3 comprises 14 residues. The V and J ends lost 6 bases and 7 bases, in that order; junction bases with no gene match: 8.

The J gene is TRBJ2-3, the V gene TRBV7-3, with a tentative D call TRBD2 (7 bases). The CDR3 is made up of 15 amino acids. Germline V gene data show CDR1 as SGHTA and CDR2 as FQGTGA. V lost 4 bases and J lost 4, with 15 bases in between. CDR3 coding DNA: TGTGCCAGCAGCTCCTTGGGGGGGGCCCCAGATACGCAGTATTTT. The encoded protein is CASSSLGGAPDTQYF.

The rearrangement links TRBV19 to TRBJ2-5; D unresolved. The CDR3 contains 14 residues. Per the germline V gene, CDR1 is LNHDA and CDR2 is SQIVND (reference sequence). V lost 5 bases, J lost 5 bases, and 15 bases lay in between. CDR3 DNA: TGTGCCAGTAGTCGCCCCAATGGTTGGGAGACCCAGTACTTC. Protein: CASSRPNGWETQYF.

V is TRBV6-6 and J is TRBJ2-2, with D unclear. The V end lost 2 bases, the J end lost 4 bases, and 5 bases lay between the germline ends. The CDR3 length is 13 residues. Germline V gives CDR1 MNHNY, CDR2 SVGAGI (reference sequence). This CDR3 is CASSYRSTGELFF. The CDR3 coding sequence is TGTGCCAGCAGTTACCGGAGCACCGGGGAGCTGTTTTTT.